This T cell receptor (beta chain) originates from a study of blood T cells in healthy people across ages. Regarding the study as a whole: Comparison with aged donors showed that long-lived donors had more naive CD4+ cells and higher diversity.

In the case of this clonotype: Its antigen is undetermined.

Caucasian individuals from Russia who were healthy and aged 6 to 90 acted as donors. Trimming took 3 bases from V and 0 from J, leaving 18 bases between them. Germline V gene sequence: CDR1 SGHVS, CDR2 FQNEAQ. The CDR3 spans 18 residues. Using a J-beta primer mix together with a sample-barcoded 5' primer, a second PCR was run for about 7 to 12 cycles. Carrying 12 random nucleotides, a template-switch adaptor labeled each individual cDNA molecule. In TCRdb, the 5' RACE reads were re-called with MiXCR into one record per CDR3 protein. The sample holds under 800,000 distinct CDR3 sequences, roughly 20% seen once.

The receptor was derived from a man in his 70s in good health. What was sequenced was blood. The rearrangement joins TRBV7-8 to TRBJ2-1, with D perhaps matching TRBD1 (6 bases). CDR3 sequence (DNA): TGTGCCAGCAGCTTTATTATTGGACAGCAGAGCTCCTACAATGAGCAGTTCTTC. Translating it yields CASSFIIGQQSSYNEQFF.